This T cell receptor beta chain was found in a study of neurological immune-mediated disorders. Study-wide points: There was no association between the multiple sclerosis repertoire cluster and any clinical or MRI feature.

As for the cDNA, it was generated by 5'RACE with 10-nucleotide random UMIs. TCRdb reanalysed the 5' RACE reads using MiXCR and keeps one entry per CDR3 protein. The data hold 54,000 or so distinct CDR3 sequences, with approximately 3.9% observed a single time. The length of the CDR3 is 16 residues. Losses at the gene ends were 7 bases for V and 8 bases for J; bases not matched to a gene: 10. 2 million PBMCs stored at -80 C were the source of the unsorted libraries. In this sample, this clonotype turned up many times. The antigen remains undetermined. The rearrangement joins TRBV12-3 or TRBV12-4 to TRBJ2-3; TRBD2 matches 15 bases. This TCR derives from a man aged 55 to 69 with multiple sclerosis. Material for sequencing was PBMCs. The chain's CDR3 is CASNPGLAGGKGTQYF. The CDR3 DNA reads TGTGCCAGCAACCCGGGACTAGCGGGGGGCAAGGGTACGCAGTATTTT.